What follows describes a single T cell receptor beta chain. RNA transcripts were the template for amplifying TCR beta CDR3 regions. The primer set for the first-round RT-PCR of the TCR CDR3 was HTBI. Each CDR3 protein gets one entry after TCRdb re-called the multiplex PCR reads with MiXCR. This sample has roughly 170,000 distinct CDR3 sequences, with around 8.9% found just once. V lost 0 bases and J lost 4; bases outside the gene matches: 11. This CDR3 comprises 18 residues. Germline CDR1 SQVTM, CDR2 ANQGSEA. This record comes from a study of T cells in Graves' hyperthyroidism and ophthalmopathy. What was sequenced was blood. This receptor was obtained from a woman younger than 35 with Graves' hyperthyroidism that later progressed to Graves' ophthalmopathy. The chain combines TRBV29-1 with TRBJ2-2; 10 positions match TRBD1. CDR3 protein: CSVEDVGGQGYGTGELFF. CDR3 nucleotide sequence: TGCAGCGTTGAAGATGTGGGGGGACAGGGGTATGGCACCGGGGAGCTGTTTTTT.